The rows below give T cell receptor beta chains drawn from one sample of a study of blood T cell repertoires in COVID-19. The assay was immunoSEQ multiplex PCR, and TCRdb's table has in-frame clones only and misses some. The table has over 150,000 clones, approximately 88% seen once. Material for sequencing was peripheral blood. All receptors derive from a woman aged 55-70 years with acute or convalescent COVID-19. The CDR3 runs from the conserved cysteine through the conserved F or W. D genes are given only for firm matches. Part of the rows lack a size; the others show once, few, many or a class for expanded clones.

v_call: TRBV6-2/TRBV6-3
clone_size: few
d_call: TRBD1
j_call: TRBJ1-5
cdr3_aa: CASRYNTGGGNQPQHF
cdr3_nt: TGTGCCAGCAGGTACAACACAGGGGGCGGGAATCAGCCCCAGCATTTT

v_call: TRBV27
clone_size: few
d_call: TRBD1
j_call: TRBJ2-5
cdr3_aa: CASSLSGQGGTQYF
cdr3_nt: TGTGCCAGCAGTTTATCCGGACAGGGAGGGACCCAGTACTTC

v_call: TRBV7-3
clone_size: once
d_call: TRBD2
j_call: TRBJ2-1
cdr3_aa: CASSLTSGGREQFF
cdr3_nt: TGTGCCAGCAGCTTAACTAGCGGGGGGCGTGAGCAGTTCTTC

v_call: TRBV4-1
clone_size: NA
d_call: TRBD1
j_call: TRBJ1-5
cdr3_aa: CASSQAGGGNQPQHF
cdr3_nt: TGCGCCAGCAGCCAGGCAGGGGGCGGTAATCAGCCCCAGCATTTT

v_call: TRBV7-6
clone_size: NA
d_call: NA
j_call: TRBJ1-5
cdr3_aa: CASSPLSSNQPQHF
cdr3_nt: TGTGCCAGCAGTCCTCTCTCCAGCAATCAGCCCCAGCATTTT

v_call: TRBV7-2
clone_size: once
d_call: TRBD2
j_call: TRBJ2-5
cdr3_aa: CASSLGTSKGETQYF
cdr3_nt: TGTGCCAGCAGCTTAGGGACTAGTAAGGGAGAGACCCAGTACTTC

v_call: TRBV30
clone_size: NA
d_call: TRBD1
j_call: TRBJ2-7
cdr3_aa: CAWRGGTGGKREQYF
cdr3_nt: TGTGCCTGGAGGGGAGGGACAGGGGGAAAAAGGGAGCAGTACTTC

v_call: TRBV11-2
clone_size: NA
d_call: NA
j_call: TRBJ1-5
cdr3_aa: CASSLDGGANQPQHF
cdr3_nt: TGTGCCAGCAGCTTAGATGGGGGGGCTAATCAGCCCCAGCATTTT

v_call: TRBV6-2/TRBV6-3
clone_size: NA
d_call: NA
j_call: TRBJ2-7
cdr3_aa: CASSRTEVGEQYF
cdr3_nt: TGTGCCAGCAGCAGGACAGAGGTCGGAGAGCAGTACTTC

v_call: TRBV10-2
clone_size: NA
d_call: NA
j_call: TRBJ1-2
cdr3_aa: CASSVQGSYGYTF
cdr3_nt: TGCGCCAGCAGTGTTCAGGGAAGCTATGGCTACACCTTC

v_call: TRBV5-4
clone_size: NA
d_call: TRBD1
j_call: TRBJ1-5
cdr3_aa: CASSLAGDRGGHQPQHF
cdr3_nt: TGTGCCAGCAGCTTGGCGGGGGACAGGGGGGGTCATCAGCCCCAGCATTTT

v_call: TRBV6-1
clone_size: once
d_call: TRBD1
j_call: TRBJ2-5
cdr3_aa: CASSEISGTGQETQYF
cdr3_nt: TGTGCCAGCAGTGAAATCTCCGGGACAGGGCAAGAGACCCAGTACTTC

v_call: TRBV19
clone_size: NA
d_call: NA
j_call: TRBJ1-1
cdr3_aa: CASSFGAMNTEAFF
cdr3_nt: TGTGCCAGTAGCTTTGGTGCGATGAACACTGAAGCTTTCTTT

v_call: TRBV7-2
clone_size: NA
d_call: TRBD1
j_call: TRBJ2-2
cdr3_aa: CASSSLGTVDTGELFF
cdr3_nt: TGTGCCAGCAGCTCACTCGGGACAGTGGACACCGGGGAGCTGTTTTTT

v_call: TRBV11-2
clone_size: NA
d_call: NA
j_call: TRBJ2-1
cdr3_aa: CASSRQGGNNEQFF
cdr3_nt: TGTGCCAGCAGCCGCCAGGGGGGAAACAATGAGCAGTTCTTC

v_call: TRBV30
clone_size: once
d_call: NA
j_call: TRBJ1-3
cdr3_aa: CAGGSSGNTIYF
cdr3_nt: TGTGCCGGCGGGAGCTCTGGAAACACCATATATTTT

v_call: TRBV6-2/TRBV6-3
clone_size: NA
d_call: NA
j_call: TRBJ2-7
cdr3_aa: CASSPRWDKGPREQYF
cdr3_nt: TGTGCCAGCAGCCCCCGTTGGGACAAGGGCCCCCGCGAGCAGTACTTC

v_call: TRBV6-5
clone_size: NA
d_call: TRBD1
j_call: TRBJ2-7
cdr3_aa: CASRWTGSYEQYF
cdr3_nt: TGTGCCAGCAGGTGGACAGGGTCATACGAGCAGTACTTC

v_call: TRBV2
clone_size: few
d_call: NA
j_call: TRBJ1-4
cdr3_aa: CASSKDREKLFF
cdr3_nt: TGTGCCAGCAGTAAGGACAGAGAAAAACTGTTTTTT

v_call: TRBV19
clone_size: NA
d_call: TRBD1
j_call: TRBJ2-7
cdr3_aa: CASTSGQGYEQYF
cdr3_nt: TGTGCCAGTACCTCGGGACAGGGATACGAGCAGTACTTC

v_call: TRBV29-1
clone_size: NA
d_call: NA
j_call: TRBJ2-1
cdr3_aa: CSVEKTGPEQFF
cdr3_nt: TGCAGCGTTGAGAAAACAGGGCCCGAGCAGTTCTTC

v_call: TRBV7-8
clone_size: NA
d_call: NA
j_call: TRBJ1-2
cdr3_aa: CASSTSRDWNYGYTF
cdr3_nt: TGTGCCAGCAGCACATCCCGGGACTGGAACTATGGCTACACCTTC

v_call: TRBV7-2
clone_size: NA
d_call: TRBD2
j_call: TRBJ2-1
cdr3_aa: CASSALGTSGYNEQFF
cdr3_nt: TGTGCCAGCAGCGCCCTGGGGACTAGCGGTTACAATGAGCAGTTCTTC

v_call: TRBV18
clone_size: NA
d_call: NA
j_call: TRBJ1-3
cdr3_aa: CASSPGHFPSGNTIYF
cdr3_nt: TGTGCCAGCTCACCGGGACACTTTCCCTCTGGAAACACCATATATTTT

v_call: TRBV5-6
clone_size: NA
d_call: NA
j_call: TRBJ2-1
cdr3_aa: CASSTTEGVEQFF
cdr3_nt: TGTGCCAGCAGCACGACAGAAGGGGTTGAGCAGTTCTTC

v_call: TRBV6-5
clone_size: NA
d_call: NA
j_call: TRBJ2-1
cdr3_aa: CASSSPRSYNEQFF
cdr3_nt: TGTGCCAGCAGTTCCCCCCGGTCCTACAATGAGCAGTTCTTC

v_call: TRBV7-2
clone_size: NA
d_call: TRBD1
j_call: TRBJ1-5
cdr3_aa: CASSSSGTVSNQPQHF
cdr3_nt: TGTGCCAGCAGCTCGTCCGGGACAGTTAGCAATCAGCCCCAGCATTTT

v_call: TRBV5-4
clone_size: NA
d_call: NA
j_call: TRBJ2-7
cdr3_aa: CASSLGLQESYEQYF
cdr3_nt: TGTGCCAGCAGCTTGGGGCTACAGGAATCCTACGAGCAGTACTTC